This TCR beta chain was identified during a study of blood T cells in healthy people across ages. Study-level information: Template-switching capture recovered about one barcoded beta molecule per two T cells. Study-wide results and caveats: Long-lived donors carried more naive CD4+ cells and greater diversity than aged donors. A roughly linear age-dependent decrease characterized TCR beta diversity per million T cells.

Each sample yielded at least 6 micrograms of PBMC total RNA. It was with a sample-barcoded 5' primer and a J-beta primer mix that a second PCR of roughly 7 to 12 cycles was run. TCRdb fed the 5' RACE reads into MiXCR, producing one record per CDR3 protein. Of 2 million or so distinct CDR3 sequences listed, roughly 52% are singletons. Points on this clonotype: The antigen is unknown.

The CDR3 extends over 14 amino acids. Per the germline V gene, CDR1 is SGHTA and CDR2 is FQGTGA. Trimming removed 5 bases at V and 6 bases at J, with 14 bases between. The sequencing sample was made of blood. The chain links TRBV7-3 to TRBJ2-1; possibly TRBD2 for D (6 bases). This sequence was found in a woman aged 40 to 50 in good health. The CDR3, as DNA: TGTGCCAGCAGCCACCGGGACTCGCGCAATGAGCAGTTCTTC. Encoded protein: CASSHRDSRNEQFF.